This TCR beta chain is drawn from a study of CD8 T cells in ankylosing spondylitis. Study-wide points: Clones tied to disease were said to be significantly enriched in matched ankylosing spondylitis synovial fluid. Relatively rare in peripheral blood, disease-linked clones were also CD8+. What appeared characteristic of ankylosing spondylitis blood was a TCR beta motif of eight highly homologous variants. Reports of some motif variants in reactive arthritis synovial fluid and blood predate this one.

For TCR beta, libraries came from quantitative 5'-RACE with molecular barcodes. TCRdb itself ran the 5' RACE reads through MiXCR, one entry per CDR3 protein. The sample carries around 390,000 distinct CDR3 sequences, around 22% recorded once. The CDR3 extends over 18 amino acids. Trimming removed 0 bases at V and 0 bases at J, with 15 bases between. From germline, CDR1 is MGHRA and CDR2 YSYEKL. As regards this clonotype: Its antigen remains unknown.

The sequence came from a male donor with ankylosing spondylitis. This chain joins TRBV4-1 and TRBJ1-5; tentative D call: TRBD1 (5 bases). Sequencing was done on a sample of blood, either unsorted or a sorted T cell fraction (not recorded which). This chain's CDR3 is CASSQDRVGLYSNQPQHF. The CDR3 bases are TGCGCCAGCAGCCAAGATCGGGTGGGACTGTATAGCAATCAGCCCCAGCATTTT.